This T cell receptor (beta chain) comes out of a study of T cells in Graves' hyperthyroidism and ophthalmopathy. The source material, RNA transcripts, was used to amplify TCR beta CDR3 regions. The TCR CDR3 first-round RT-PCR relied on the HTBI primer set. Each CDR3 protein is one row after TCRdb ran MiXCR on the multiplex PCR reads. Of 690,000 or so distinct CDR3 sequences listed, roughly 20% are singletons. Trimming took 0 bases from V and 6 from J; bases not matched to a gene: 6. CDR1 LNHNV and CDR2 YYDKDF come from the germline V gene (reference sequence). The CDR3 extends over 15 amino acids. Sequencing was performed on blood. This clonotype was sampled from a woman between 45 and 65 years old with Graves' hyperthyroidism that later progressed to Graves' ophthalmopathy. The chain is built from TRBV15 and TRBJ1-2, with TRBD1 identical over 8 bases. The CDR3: CATSREDRANHGYTF. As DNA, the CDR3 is TGTGCCACCAGCAGAGAGGACAGGGCAAACCATGGCTACACCTTC.